A selection of T cell receptor beta chains follows, all from one sample in a study of CD8 T cells in Susac syndrome. TCRdb fed the immunoSEQ multiplex PCR reads into MiXCR, producing one record per CDR3 protein. The sample holds about 90,000 distinct CDR3 sequences, 95% to 97% seen once. The sequenced material came from CD8+ T cells from PBMCs. These receptors were taken from a human donor with Susac syndrome. Each CDR3 is given with its conserved first and last residue. A D gene is named only where the DNA matches it firmly. Clone sizes are given selectively: once, few, many, or a class where the clone is expanded.

j_call | d_call | v_call | clone_size | cdr3_nt | cdr3_aa
TRBJ2-1 | . | TRBV29-1 | . | TGCAGCGTTGAAGTAACCAGCTACAATGAGCAGTTCTTC | CSVEVTSYNEQFF
TRBJ2-7 | TRBD2 | TRBV14 | . | TGTGCCAGCAGCCAAGTTACTAGCGGGGGGACTGCGCAGTACTTC | CASSQVTSGGTAQYF
TRBJ1-3 | . | TRBV20-1 | . | TGCAGTGCTAGAGCCCCCCTAGGGATAAACACCATATATTTT | CSARAPLGINTIYF
TRBJ2-3 | . | TRBV30 | . | TGTGCCTGGGAGCACGGGGGGCCGATACTTAGCACAGATACGCAGTATTTT | CAWEHGGPILSTDTQYF
TRBJ2-7 | TRBD1 | TRBV6-5 | . | TGTGCCAGCTCACGGGACAGGATTAATACCTACGAGCAGTACTTC | CASSRDRINTYEQYF
TRBJ2-6 | . | TRBV2 | . | TGTGCCAGCAGGGCGGACAGCTCTGGGGCCAACGTCCTGACTTTC | CASRADSSGANVLTF
TRBJ1-1 | . | TRBV5-1 | once | TGCGCCAGCAGCTTCGGACTTGGGGCCACTGAAGCTTTCTTT | CASSFGLGATEAFF
TRBJ1-5 | TRBD1 | TRBV6-2/TRBV6-3 | . | TGTGCCAGCAGCTATATCGGGACAGGATTCGATAGCAATCAGCCCCAGCATTTT | CASSYIGTGFDSNQPQHF
TRBJ1-2 | TRBD1 | TRBV27 | . | TGTGCCACCGGAACCTTGGGGGGACAGAGGCCCTATGGCTACACCTTC | CATGTLGGQRPYGYTF
TRBJ1-1 | . | TRBV7-3 | . | TGTGCCAGCAGCCCCACCGGGGGTACTGAAGCTTTCTTT | CASSPTGGTEAFF
TRBJ2-5 | . | TRBV5-1 | . | TGCGCCAGCAGCAGAACACAGGGTTCTGATGAGACCCAGTACTTC | CASSRTQGSDETQYF
TRBJ1-5 | TRBD1 | TRBV27 | . | TGTGCCAGCAGCAGGGGGACAGCCAACAATCAGCCCCAGCATTTT | CASSRGTANNQPQHF
TRBJ2-7 | TRBD2 | TRBV3-1 | . | TGTGCCAGCAGCCAAGGGGACTCTGGCCTAGCGGTACCCTACGAGCAGTACTTC | CASSQGDSGLAVPYEQYF
TRBJ1-1 | . | TRBV3-1 | . | TGTGCCAGCAGCCAAGATTCTCCAGGACCAGCTTTCTTT | CASSQDSPGPAFF
TRBJ2-7 | TRBD1 | TRBV29-1 | . | TGCAGCGTTGAGAACCAGGGGGCGTACGAGCAGTACTTC | CSVENQGAYEQYF
TRBJ1-2 | . | TRBV20-1 | . | TGCAGCGGAGGGGGAGACTATGGCTACACCTTC | CSGGGDYGYTF